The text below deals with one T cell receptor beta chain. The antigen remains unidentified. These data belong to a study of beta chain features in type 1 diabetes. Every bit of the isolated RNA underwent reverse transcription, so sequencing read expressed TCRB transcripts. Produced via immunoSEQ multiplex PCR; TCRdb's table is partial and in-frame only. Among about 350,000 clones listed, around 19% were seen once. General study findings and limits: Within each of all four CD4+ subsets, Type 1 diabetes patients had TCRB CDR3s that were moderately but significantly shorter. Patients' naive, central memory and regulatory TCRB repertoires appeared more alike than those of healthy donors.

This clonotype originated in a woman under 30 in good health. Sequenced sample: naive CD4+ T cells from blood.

Written as DNA, the CDR3 is TGTGCCAGCAGTGCAACAGGGCCGGCAGATACGCAGTATTTT. Translated: CASSATGPADTQYF. The chain combines TRBV2 with TRBJ2-3; the D gene is possibly TRBD1 (6 bases). The germline V gene encodes CDR1 SNHLY and CDR2 FYNNEI. V lost 4 bases and J 4 bases, leaving 12 bases between the germline ends. There are 14 residues in the CDR3.